The present T cell receptor beta chain was sequenced within a study of blood T cell repertoires in COVID-19. Across the study: Specimens from acute and convalescent COVID-19 originated in the United States, Italy and Spain. PBMCs, B-cell-depleted T cells, or T cells provided the cDNA or gDNA that made up the material.

Authors' processing steps: By means of reference gene primer amplification, nucleated cell counts were estimated. Assay used: immunoSEQ multiplex PCR; TCRdb lists only in-frame clones, some missing. For V, J and clone size, that table is used; D and trimming come from the DNA. This table has hundreds of thousands of clones, roughly 85% appearing once. The CDR3 has 15 residues. Trimming left V 5 bases short and J 0 bases short, with 14 bases between. From germline, CDR1 is SGHVS and CDR2 FNYEAQ. This TCR was recovered from a man between 18 and 35 years old with active or convalescent COVID-19. The sequencing sample was made of peripheral blood. V usage is TRBV7-6 and J usage is TRBJ2-7; perhaps TRBD2 as D (7 bases). The CDR3 here is CASSVGGPRSYEQYF. CDR3 nucleotide sequence: TGTGCCAGCAGCGTCGGGGGGCCTCGCTCCTACGAGCAGTACTTC. The complete variable domain, with remaining parts taken from reference TRBV7-6 and TRBJ2-7, reads GAGVSQSPRYKVTKRGQDVALRCDPISGHVSLYWYRQALGQGPEFLTYFNYEAQQDKSGLPNDRFSAERPEGSISTLTIQRTEQRDSAMYRCASSVGGPRSYEQYFGPGTRLTVT.